This paragraph reports one T cell receptor (beta chain). This sample was included in a study of blood T cell repertoires in COVID-19. TCRdb's copy holds only in-frame clones and misses some; the assay was immunoSEQ multiplex PCR. The data show some 370,000 clones, 87% seen once. The CDR3 runs 11 residues. Trimming left V 4 bases short and J 3 bases short, with 4 bases between. Germline CDR1 reads SNHLY; CDR2 reads FYNNEI. Sample: peripheral blood. The sequence was obtained from a woman under 40 with COVID-19, enrolled during active disease. The chain carries TRBV2 and TRBJ2-7, with D unclear. The CDR3, as DNA: TGTGCCAGCAGTGGCGTCTACGAGCAGTACTTC. Encoded protein: CASSGVYEQYF.